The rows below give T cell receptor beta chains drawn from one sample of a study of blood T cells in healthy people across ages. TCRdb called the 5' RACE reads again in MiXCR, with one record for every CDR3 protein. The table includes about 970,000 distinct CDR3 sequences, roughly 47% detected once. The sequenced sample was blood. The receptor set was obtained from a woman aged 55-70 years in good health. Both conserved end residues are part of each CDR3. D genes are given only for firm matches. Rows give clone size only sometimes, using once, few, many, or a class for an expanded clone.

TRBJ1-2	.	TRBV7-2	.	TGTGCCAGCAGCTTAGTTGGGGGGGGCGGGGGCTACACCTTC	CASSLVGGGGGYTF
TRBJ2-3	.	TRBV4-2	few	TGTGCCAGCAGCCATTGGCGGGAACGGGGCACAGATACGCAGTATTTT	CASSHWRERGTDTQYF
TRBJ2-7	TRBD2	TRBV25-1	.	TGTGCCAGCAGTGACGGGACTAGCGCATCCTACGAGCAGTACTTC	CASSDGTSASYEQYF
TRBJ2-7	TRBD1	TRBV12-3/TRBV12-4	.	TGTGCCAGCAGTCCGACAGGGATGGGTAGCTACGAGCAGTACTTC	CASSPTGMGSYEQYF
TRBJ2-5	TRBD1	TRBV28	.	TGTGCCAGCACCGCAGGGGGCGGGCAGACCCAGTACTTC	CASTAGGGQTQYF
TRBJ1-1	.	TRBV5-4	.	TGTGCCAGCAGTCCGGAGTGGATTGGCACTGAAGCTTTCTTT	CASSPEWIGTEAFF
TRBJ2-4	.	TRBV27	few	TGTGCCAGCAAGACAGCTGGAGTGAACATTCAGTACTTC	CASKTAGVNIQYF
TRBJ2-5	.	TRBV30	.	TGTGCCTGGAGTGTGGGGCTTCCGGGATTACAAGAGACCCAGTACTTC	CAWSVGLPGLQETQYF
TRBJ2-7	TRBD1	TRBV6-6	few	TGTGCCAGCAGTTACTCGATACAGGTAGCAGGGGGCGAGCAGTACTTC	CASSYSIQVAGGEQYF
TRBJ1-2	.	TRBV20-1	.	TGCAGTGCGCGCAACTATGGCTACACCTTC	CSARNYGYTF
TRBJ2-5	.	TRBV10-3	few	TGTGCCATCAGCATCGGGAGCCCTCAAGAGACCCAGTACTTC	CAISIGSPQETQYF
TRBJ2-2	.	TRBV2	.	TGTGCCAGCAGCCGCAGGGCATTGGACACCGGGGAGCTGTTTTTT	CASSRRALDTGELFF
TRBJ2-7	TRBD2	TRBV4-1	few	TGCGCCAGCAGCCTCCAACCCCGGACTAGCGGGTCCTACGAGCAGTACTTC	CASSLQPRTSGSYEQYF
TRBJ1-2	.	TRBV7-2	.	TGTGCCAGCAGCTTCCAGGCCTCTATTAGGGGCTACACCTTC	CASSFQASIRGYTF
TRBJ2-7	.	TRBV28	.	TGTGCCAGCTTCGATTGGGGGAATTACGAGCAGTACTTC	CASFDWGNYEQYF
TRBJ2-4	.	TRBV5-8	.	TGTGCCGCAGCGCTCCTAGCCAAAAACATTCAGTACTTC	CAAALLAKNIQYF
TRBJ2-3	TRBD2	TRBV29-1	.	TGCAGCGTTGAAGGGGCGGGAGCTAGGACAGATACGCAGTATTTT	CSVEGAGARTDTQYF
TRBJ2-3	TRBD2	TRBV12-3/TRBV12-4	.	TGTGCCAGCAGCCGGAGGACTAGCGGGAGAAGCACAGATACGCAGTATTTT	CASSRRTSGRSTDTQYF
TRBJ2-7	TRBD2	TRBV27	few	TGTGCCAGCAGCGAGACTAGCGGGAGTATAGAGTACGAGCAGTACTTC	CASSETSGSIEYEQYF
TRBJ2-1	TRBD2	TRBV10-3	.	TGTGCCATCACAGGACTAGATAGGAATGATCAGTTCTTC	CAITGLDRNDQFF
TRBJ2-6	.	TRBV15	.	TGTGCCACCATCTCTGGACAATCTGGGGCCAACGTCCTGACTTTC	CATISGQSGANVLTF
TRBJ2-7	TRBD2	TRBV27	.	TGTGCCAGCCGCGATAGCGGGACCTACGAGCAGTACTTC	CASRDSGTYEQYF
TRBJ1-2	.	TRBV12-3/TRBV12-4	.	TGTGCCAGCTTTTTCACAGATTTAACTAACTATGGCTACACCTTC	CASFFTDLTNYGYTF
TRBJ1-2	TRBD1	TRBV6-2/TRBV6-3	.	TGTGCCAGCAGATCGGACAGGCAACGTGGCTACACCTTC	CASRSDRQRGYTF
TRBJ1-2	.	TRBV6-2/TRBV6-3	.	TGTGCCAGCACCGTGCAGGTTTTCTATGGCTACACCTTC	CASTVQVFYGYTF
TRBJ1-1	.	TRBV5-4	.	TGTGCCAGCAGCTTGTCCCCGGGTGAAGCTTTCTTT	CASSLSPGEAFF
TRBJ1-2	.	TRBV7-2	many	TGTGCCAGCAGCTTCCAACAGTTAGCTAACTATGGCTACACCTTC	CASSFQQLANYGYTF
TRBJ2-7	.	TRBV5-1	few	TGCGCCAGCAGCTTGGAATTGGGGTCCTACTACGAGCAGTACTTC	CASSLELGSYYEQYF
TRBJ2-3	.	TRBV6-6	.	TGTGCCAGCAGCAACCCCCTTGCGGGGAGAGGGGACACGCAGTATTTT	CASSNPLAGRGDTQYF
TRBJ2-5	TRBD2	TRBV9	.	TGTGCCAGCAGCGTAGAAACGGGAGGGCACGGAGGGCAGTACTTC	CASSVETGGHGGQYF
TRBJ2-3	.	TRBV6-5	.	TGTGCCAGCAGTTACGAAGGCCGTGGTACGCAGTATTTT	CASSYEGRGTQYF
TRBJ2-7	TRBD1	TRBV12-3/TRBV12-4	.	TGTGCCAGCAGATCGACAGGGGGAGGGTACGAGCAGTACTTC	CASRSTGGGYEQYF
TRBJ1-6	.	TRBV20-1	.	TGCAGTGCTAGTGAGAGGAGTAATTCACCCCTCCACTTT	CSASERSNSPLHF
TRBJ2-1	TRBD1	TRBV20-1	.	TGCAGTGCTAGGACCGGGACAGGGACGTACAATGAGCAGTTCTTC	CSARTGTGTYNEQFF
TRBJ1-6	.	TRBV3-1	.	TGTGCCAGCAGCCAACAATGGGGGAATTCACCCCTCCACTTT	CASSQQWGNSPLHF
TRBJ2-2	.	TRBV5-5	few	TGTGCCAGCTCCATACTTTCGCTTACCGGGGAGCTGTTTTTT	CASSILSLTGELFF
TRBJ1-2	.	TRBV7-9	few	TGTGCCAGCAGCTTAGTATATGGCTACACCTTC	CASSLVYGYTF
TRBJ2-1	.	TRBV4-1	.	TGCGCCAGCAGCCAAAGTTGGCAGGGCCGCGGTAATGAGCAGTTCTTC	CASSQSWQGRGNEQFF
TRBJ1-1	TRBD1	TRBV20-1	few	TGCAGTGCTCCAGACAGGGGGCTGGACACTGAAGCTTTCTTT	CSAPDRGLDTEAFF
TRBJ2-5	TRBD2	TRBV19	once	TGTGCCAGTAGCATAACTAGCGGCGATTACAATGAGCAGTACTTC	CASSITSGDYNEQYF
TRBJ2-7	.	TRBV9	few	TGTGCCAGCAGCCTACTCACAGACGCTGAGCAGTACTTC	CASSLLTDAEQYF
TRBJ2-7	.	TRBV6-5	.	TGTGCCAGCAGTTATCGGGGGAAACGAAACTACGAGCAGTACTTC	CASSYRGKRNYEQYF
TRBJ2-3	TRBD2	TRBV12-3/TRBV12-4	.	TGTGCCAGCACCAAGCGGGAGTTCAGTTCAGATGCGCAGTATTTT	CASTKREFSSDAQYF
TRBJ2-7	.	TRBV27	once	TGTGCCAGCAGTTTTCGGGCCAGAAACTACGAGCAGTACTTC	CASSFRARNYEQYF
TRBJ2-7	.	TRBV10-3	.	TGTGCCATCACCCAATCGTCCTCCTACGAGCAGTACTTC	CAITQSSSYEQYF
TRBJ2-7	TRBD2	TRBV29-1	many	TGCAGCTGTCGGAGCGGACTAGCGGGAGAATCTGGCGAGCAGTACTTC	CSCRSGLAGESGEQYF
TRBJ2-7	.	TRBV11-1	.	TGTGCCAGCAGCTTAGTGACAGTTGGCGAGCAGTACTTC	CASSLVTVGEQYF
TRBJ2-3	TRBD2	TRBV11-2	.	TGTGCCAGCAGCTTAGATCCTAGCGGGGCGCCGGGTACGCAGTATTTT	CASSLDPSGAPGTQYF
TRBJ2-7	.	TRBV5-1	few	TGCGCCAGCAGCTTGGTAACCAGGGTGGACGAGCAGTACTTC	CASSLVTRVDEQYF
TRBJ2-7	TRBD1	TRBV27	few	TGTGCCAGCAGTCCGGGGACAGGGGGCCACGAGCAGTACTTC	CASSPGTGGHEQYF
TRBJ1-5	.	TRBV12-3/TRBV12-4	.	TGTGCCAGCAGTTCCCAGGCCCAGGTTCGGGGCCAGCCCCAGCATTTT	CASSSQAQVRGQPQHF
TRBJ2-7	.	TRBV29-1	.	TGCGGCGTAAAACCTCGGGACACTTCCTACGAGCAGTACTTC	CGVKPRDTSYEQYF
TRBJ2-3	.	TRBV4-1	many	TGCGCCAGCAGCCAAGTTGCAGATACGCAGTATTTT	CASSQVADTQYF
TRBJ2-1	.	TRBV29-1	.	TGCAGCGCGAATCGGAACACGGGGGAGCAGTTCTTC	CSANRNTGEQFF
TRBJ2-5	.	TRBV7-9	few	TGTGCCAGCACCACCGCAGGGCAGCAAGAGACCCAGTACTTC	CASTTAGQQETQYF
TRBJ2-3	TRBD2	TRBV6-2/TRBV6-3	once	TGTGCCAGCAGTTCCGGGACTAGCGGGATCGATACGCAGTATTTT	CASSSGTSGIDTQYF
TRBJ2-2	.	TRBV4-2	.	TGTGCCAGCAGCCCTCAACAGGCGAACACCGGGGAGCTGTTTTTT	CASSPQQANTGELFF
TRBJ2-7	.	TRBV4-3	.	TGCGCCAGCAGCCAAGAAATAGGACTCTACGAGCAGTACTTC	CASSQEIGLYEQYF
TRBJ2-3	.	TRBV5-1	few	TGCGCCAGCAGCTTGGGAGGAGATCCGGCAGATACGCAGTATTTT	CASSLGGDPADTQYF